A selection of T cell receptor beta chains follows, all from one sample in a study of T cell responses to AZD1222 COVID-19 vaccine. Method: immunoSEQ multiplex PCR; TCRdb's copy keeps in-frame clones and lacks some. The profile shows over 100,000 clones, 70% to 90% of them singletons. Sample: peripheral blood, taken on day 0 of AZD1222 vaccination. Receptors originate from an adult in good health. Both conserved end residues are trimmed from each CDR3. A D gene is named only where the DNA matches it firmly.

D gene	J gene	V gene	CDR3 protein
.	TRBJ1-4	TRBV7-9	ASSSGAGSGSNEKLF
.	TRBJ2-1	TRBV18	ASSPTGTTKLQYSLVNEQF
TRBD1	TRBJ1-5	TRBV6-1	ASSHRDRGNQPQH
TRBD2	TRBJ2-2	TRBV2	ASSTGLAAGELF
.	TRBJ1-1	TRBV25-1	ASSEPRVNTEAF
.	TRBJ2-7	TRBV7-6	ASSPGSSHEQY
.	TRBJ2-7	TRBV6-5	ASSTSGVEQY
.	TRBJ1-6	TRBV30	AWSVRGREALNSPLH
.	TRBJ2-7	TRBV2	ASSEALGDYEQY
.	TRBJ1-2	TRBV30	AWSVPGVYGYT
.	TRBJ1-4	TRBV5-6	ASSPGQTGEKLF
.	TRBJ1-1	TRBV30	AWSVRLLNTEAF
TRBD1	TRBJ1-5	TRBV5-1	ASSSGTGAGQPQH
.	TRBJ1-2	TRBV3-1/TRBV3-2	ASSPGLGGYGYT
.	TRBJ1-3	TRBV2	ASSGIGSGNTIY
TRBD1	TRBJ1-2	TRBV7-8	ASSSTAGTGTYGYT
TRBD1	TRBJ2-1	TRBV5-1	ASSRDSPNEQF
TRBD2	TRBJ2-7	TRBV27	ASTASGRTYEQY
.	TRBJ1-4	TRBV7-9	ASSLDSEGEKLF
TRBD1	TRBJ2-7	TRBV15	ATSRDIGTGGYEQY
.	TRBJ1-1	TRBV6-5	ASIKQEETEAF
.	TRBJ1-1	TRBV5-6	ASSSYNRRTSEAF
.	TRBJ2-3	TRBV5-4	ASSPRSPDTQY
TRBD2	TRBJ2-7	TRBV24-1	ATKGTSGSTYEQY
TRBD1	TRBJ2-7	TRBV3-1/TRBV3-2	ASDPGQGATHEQY
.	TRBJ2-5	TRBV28	ASSVGTAPQETQY
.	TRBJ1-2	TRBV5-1	ASSLADRNYGYT